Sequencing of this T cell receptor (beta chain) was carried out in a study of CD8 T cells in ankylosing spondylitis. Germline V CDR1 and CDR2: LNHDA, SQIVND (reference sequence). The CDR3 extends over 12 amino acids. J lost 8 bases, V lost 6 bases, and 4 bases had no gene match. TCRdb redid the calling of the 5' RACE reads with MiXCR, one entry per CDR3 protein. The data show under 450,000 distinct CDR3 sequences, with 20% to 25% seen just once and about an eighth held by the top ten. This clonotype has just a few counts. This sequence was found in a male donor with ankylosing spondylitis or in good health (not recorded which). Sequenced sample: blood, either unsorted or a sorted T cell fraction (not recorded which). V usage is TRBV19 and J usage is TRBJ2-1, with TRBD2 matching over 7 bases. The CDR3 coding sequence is TGTGCCAGTAGGAGCGGGGCCTATGAGCAGTTCTTC. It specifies CASRSGAYEQFF.